This T cell receptor beta chain is drawn from a study of post-analysis software for immune sequencing data. Study-wide context: The patients showed relapsing-remitting, secondary progressive and progressive-relapsing multiple sclerosis courses. Study observations and caveats: Comparison with controls showed significantly lower normalized Chao1 diversity in multiple sclerosis patients. Samples from one preparation batch, clustered by F measure, grouped strongly together. About 5 TRBV segments (TRBV5-6, TRBV5-1 and TRBV20-1 among them) occurred more frequently in patients than in controls.

Unique molecular identifiers were present in the TCR beta cDNA libraries. The source material, roughly 0.9 to 10 million T cells, gave rise to about 500,000 cDNA molecules. MiXCR, run by TCRdb on the PCR reads, gives a single entry per CDR3 protein. This sample has hundreds of thousands of distinct CDR3 sequences, with around 50% found just once. With regard to this clonotype: The antigen is not known.

V gave up 1 base and J gave up 3 bases; unmatched junction bases: 3. The CDR3 spans 15 residues. Germline lookup yields CDR1 MGHRA and CDR2 YSYEKL. The chain couples TRBV4-1 to TRBJ2-1; 7 nucleotides line up with TRBD2. The sequence was collected from a girl aged 10 to 17 with multiple sclerosis. Sequencing was performed on blood. The CDR3 nucleotides are TGCGCCAGCAGCCAAGTTGAGCGGGACTACAATGAGCAGTTCTTC. It yields the protein CASSQVERDYNEQFF.